This T cell receptor beta chain was sequenced during a study of OX40 agonist ivuxolimab in advanced cancers. The CDR3 has 13 residues. From germline, CDR1 is MDHEN and CDR2 SYDVKM. The V end lost 8 bases, the J end lost 4 bases, and 14 bases lay between the germline ends. Assay: immunoSEQ multiplex PCR; the TCRdb copy retains only in-frame clones and omits some. The sample has over 25,000 clones; about four fifths are singletons. The sample here was CD4+ or CD8+ T cells sorted from blood, taken in a trial of the OX40 agonist ivuxolimab. The clonotype comes from an adult with an advanced solid tumor such as melanoma, head and neck, liver or kidney cancer. The chain joins TRBV28 to TRBJ1-1, with a weak D call TRBD1 (6 bases). CDR3 amino acids: CASGRGGATEAFF. The DNA of the CDR3 is TGTGCCAGCGGGAGAGGGGGGGCCACTGAAGCTTTCTTT.